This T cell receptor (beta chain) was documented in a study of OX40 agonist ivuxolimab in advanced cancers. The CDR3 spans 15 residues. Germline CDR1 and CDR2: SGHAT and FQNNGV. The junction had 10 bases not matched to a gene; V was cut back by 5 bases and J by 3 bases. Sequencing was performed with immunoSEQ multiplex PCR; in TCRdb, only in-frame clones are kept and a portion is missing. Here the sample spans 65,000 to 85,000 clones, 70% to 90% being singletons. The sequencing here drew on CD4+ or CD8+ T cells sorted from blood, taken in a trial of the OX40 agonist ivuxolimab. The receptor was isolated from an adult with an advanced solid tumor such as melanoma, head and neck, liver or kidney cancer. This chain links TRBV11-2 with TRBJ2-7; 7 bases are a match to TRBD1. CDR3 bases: TGTGCCAGCAGCCGTAGGACAGGACCCTACTACGAGCAGTACTTC. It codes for CASSRRTGPYYEQYF.